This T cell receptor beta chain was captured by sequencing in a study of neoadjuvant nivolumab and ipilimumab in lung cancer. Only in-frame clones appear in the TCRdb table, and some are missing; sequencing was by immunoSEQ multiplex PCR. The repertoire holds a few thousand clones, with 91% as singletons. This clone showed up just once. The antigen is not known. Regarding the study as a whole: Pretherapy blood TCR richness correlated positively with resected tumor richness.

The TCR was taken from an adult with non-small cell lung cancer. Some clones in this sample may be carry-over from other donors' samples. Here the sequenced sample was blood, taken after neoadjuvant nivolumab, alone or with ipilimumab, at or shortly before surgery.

This CDR3 is CASSQLSGADTQYF. The CDR3 DNA follows: TGCGCCAGCAGCCAATTGTCGGGGGCAGATACGCAGTATTTT. This chain connects TRBV4-1 to TRBJ2-3, with D possibly being TRBD2 (6 bases). This CDR3 spans 14 amino acids. The germline V and J ends were trimmed by 2 bases and 4 bases, with 10 bases remaining between them. Per the germline V gene, CDR1 is MGHRA and CDR2 is YSYEKL.